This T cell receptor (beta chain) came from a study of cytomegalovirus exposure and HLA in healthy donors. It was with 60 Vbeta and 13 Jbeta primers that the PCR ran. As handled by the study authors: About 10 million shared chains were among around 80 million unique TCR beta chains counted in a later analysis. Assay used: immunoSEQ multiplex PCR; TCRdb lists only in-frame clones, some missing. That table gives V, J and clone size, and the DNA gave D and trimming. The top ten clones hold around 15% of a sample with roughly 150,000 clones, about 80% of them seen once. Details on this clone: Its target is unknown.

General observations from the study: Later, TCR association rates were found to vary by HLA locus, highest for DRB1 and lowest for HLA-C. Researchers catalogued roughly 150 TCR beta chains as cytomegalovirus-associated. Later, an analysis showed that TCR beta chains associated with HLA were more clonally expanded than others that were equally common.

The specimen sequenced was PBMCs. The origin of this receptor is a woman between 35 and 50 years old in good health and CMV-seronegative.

The CDR3 spells CSVPTSGTNTDTQYF. The CDR3 DNA reads TGCAGCGTGCCGACTAGCGGGACGAACACAGATACGCAGTATTTT. The chain employs TRBV29-1 and TRBJ2-3, with 11 nucleotides matching TRBD2. J was trimmed by 2 bases and V by 6 bases; bases with no gene match: 7. Germline loops: CDR1 SQVTM, CDR2 ANQGSEA. The CDR3 has 15 amino acids.